The 14 T cell receptor beta chains reported below all come from one sample, sequenced in a study of a mutant IDH1 vaccine in newly diagnosed glioma. The time point: week 5, during vaccination. The study gave 300 ug of mutant IDH1 20-mer peptide per vaccine dose, with topical imiquimod. Using immunoSEQ multiplex PCR, the repertoire was profiled, and TCRdb retains in-frame clones only, with some absent. The sample carries tens of thousands of clones, around 78% recorded once. The antigens these receptors bind are not known. The sample was PBMCs, taken from a glioma patient whose treatment included an IDH1 peptide vaccine. The receptors were gathered from a man aged 35-49 years with glioma.

The chain carries TRBV7-2 and TRBJ1-5, with unresolved D. This CDR3 has 13 amino acids. Per germline, CDR1 SGHTA and CDR2 FQGNSA. V lost 1 base, J lost 8 bases, and 9 bases lay in between. The DNA for the CDR3 is TGTGCCAGCAGCTTAGTATCGGCCGAGCCCCAGCATTTT. Translated: CASSLVSAEPQHF.

V and J are TRBV6-6 and TRBJ1-3; D is undetermined. Per germline, CDR1 MNHNY and CDR2 SVGAGI (reference sequence). Trimming left V 6 bases short and J 1 base short, with 10 bases between. The CDR3 sequence is 14 residues long. Here the CDR3 DNA reads TGTGCCAGCAGAAGCCAGAAGTCTGGAAACACCATATATTTT. Amino acids: CASRSQKSGNTIYF.

A single count supports this clone. The chain joins TRBV6-1 to TRBJ2-7, with D possibly matching TRBD2 (7 bases). The V gene's germline CDR1 is MNHNS and CDR2 SASEGT. V shed 1 base and J shed 4 bases, with 17 bases lying between them. This CDR3 contains 16 residues. The CDR3 DNA is TGTGCCAGCAGTGAAGGGTGGGGGGGCCTTTCGTACGAGCAGTACTTC. Its translation: CASSEGWGGLSYEQYF.

This clone showed up just a few times. The genes are TRBV7-2 and TRBJ1-6; 11 bases line up with TRBD1. This CDR3 is 15 amino acids long. J gave up 9 bases and V 3 bases, and 4 bases lay outside the gene matches. From germline, CDR1 is SGHTA and CDR2 FQGNSA. The CDR3 loop is CASSFGQGAPSPLHF. The CDR3 bases are TGTGCCAGCAGCTTCGGACAGGGGGCACCTTCACCCCTCCACTTT.

The J gene is TRBJ2-2, the V gene TRBV4-2; 7 nucleotides align to TRBD1. The CDR3 is 16 residues long. V was pared by 1 base and J by 4 bases, with 6 bases of the junction left unmatched. CDR1 is LGHNA and CDR2 is YNFKEQ in the germline V gene. Here the CDR3 reads CASSQVRPGGTGELFF. The CDR3 coding sequence is TGTGCCAGCAGCCAAGTTCGCCCAGGGGGCACCGGGGAGCTGTTTTTT.

The gene calls are TRBV29-1 and TRBJ1-3, with D possibly TRBD1 on 5 matching bases. Trimming took off 2 bases at V and 2 bases at J, with 7 bases between the two ends. This CDR3 has 13 amino acids. Germline CDR1 reads SQVTM; CDR2 reads ANQGSEA. The CDR3 DNA sequence: TGCAGCGTTGAACAGGGCGCTGGAAACACCATATATTTT. Its protein product is CSVEQGAGNTIYF.

The CDR3 region is CAWSTSLAGRWISSYNEQFF. The CDR3 DNA reads TGTGCCTGGAGTACCAGTCTAGCGGGGCGGTGGATTAGCTCCTACAATGAGCAGTTCTTC. J is TRBJ2-1 and V is TRBV30, with 9 positions matching TRBD2. Germline V gene data show CDR1 as GTSNPN and CDR2 as SVGIG (reference sequence). This CDR3 has 20 residues. Trimming took 2 bases from V and 0 from J; bases not matched to a gene: 17.

V gene TRBV6-1 combines with J gene TRBJ2-1, with 11 bases that match TRBD1. V shed 1 base and J 12 bases; nucleotides not matched to a gene: 11. Per the germline V gene, CDR1 is MNHNS and CDR2 is SASEGT. This CDR3 comprises 16 residues. CDR3 nucleotides: TGTGCCAGCAGTGAAGTCGGGAGGACAGGGGGCGACGGGCAGTTCTTC. The encoded protein is CASSEVGRTGGDGQFF.

This sequence joins TRBV5-6 and TRBJ2-7, with a weak D call TRBD1 (6 bases). V dropped 4 bases and J dropped 2 bases, with 10 bases sitting between them. This CDR3 has 13 amino acids. CDR1 is SGHDT and CDR2 is YYEEEE in the germline V gene. CDR3 protein: CASSGTITYEQYF. CDR3 coding DNA: TGTGCCAGCAGCGGGACAATTACCTACGAGCAGTACTTC.

The V and J genes are TRBV6-5 and TRBJ1-5, with a weak D call TRBD1 (6 bases). V gave up 2 bases and J gave up 9 bases, with 14 bases separating them. CDR1 and CDR2 (germline): MNHEY, SVGAGI. The CDR3 extends over 14 amino acids. CDR3 protein: CASSYGGPGRPQHF. The CDR3 DNA sequence: TGTGCCAGCAGTTACGGGGGCCCAGGTCGGCCCCAGCATTTT.

This chain links TRBV14 with TRBJ1-1; D is ambiguous. V was shortened by 1 base and J by 10 bases, with 13 bases between the two germline ends. Germline assignment: CDR1 SGHDN and CDR2 FVKESK. This CDR3 spans 13 amino acids. This CDR3 reads CASSQAPGTRAFF. The CDR3 DNA sequence: TGTGCCAGCAGCCAAGCTCCAGGAACTAGAGCTTTCTTT.

The J gene is TRBJ1-3, the V gene TRBV6-5; D is unclear. CDR3 size: 15 residues. V lost 2 bases and J lost 0, with 8 bases in between. Germline V gene lookup returns CDR1 MNHEY and CDR2 SVGAGI. CDR3 nucleotide sequence: TGTGCCAGCAGTTACGGTACCCTCTCTGGAAACACCATATATTTT. It codes for CASSYGTLSGNTIYF.

CDR3 protein: CASSYSNQANTEAFF. The CDR3, as DNA: TGTGCCAGCAGTTACTCGAACCAGGCGAACACTGAAGCTTTCTTT. The rearrangement links TRBV6-5 to TRBJ1-1; D uncertain. Germline V gives CDR1 MNHEY, CDR2 SVGAGI. This CDR3 contains 15 residues. V was pared by 0 bases and J by 1 base, with 9 bases between.

V usage is TRBV2 and J usage is TRBJ2-2; the match to TRBD2 covers 12 bases. CDR1 is SNHLY, CDR2 FYNNEI, per germline. V lost 5 bases and J lost 0; bases outside the gene matches: 7. CDR3 size: 18 residues. CDR3 bases: TGTGCCAGCAGTCGAAAGCCTAGCGGGGGGGCGAACACCGGGGAGCTGTTTTTT. This encodes CASSRKPSGGANTGELFF. The whole variable domain, filled in from reference TRBV2 and TRBJ2-2, reads EPEVTQTPSHQVTQMGQEVILRCVPISNHLYFYWYRQILGQKVEFLVSFYNNEISEKSEIFDDQFSVERPDGSNFTLKIRSTKLEDSAMYFCASSRKPSGGANTGELFFGEGSRLTVL.